The source of this T cell receptor (beta chain) is a study of T-cell memory formation after mild COVID-19. Germline V gives CDR1 SGHVS, CDR2 FQNEAQ. The CDR3 extends over 15 amino acids. Trimming removed 2 bases from V and 0 bases from J, with 11 bases in between. TCRdb redid the calling of the 5' RACE reads with MiXCR, one entry per CDR3 protein. Seen here are about 440,000 distinct CDR3 sequences, 20% observed once, and the top ten hold about 8.8%. The chain recombines TRBV7-8 with TRBJ2-7, with D uncertain. The material sequenced was PBMCs or a T cell subset sorted from them (not recorded which). This clonotype was obtained from an adult woman who had mild COVID-19 (a few samples of this study predate the infection). Cell type and time point are not known. CDR3 sequence reads: CASSLQVGSSYEQYF. The DNA for the CDR3 is TGTGCCAGCAGCTTACAGGTCGGGTCCTCCTACGAGCAGTACTTC.